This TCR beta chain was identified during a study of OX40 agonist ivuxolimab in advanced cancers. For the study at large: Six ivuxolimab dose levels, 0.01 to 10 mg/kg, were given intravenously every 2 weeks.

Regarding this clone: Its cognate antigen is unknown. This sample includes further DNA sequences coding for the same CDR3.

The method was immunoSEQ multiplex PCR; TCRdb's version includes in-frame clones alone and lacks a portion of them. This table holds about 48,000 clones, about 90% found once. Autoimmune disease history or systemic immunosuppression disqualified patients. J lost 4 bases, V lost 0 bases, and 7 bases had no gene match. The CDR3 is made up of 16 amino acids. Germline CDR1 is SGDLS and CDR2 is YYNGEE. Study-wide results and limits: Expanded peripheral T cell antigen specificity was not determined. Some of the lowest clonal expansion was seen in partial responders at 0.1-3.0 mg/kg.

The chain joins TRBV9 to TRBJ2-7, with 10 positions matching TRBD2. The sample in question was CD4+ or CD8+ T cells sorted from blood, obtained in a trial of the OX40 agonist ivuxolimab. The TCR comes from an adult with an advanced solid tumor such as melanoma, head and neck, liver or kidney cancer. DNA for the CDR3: TGTGCCAGCAGCGTAGGTGGCCTAGCGGGGGAGTACGAGCAGTACTTC. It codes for CASSVGGLAGEYEQYF.